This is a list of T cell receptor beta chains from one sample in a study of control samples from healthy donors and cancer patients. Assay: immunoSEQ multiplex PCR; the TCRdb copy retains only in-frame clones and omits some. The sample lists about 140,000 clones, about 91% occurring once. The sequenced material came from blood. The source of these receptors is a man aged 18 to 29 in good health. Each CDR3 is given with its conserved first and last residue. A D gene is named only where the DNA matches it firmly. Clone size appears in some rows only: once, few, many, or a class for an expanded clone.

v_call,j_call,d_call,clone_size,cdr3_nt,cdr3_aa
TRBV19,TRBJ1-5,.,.,TGTGCCAGTAGTGCGACTTCAAATCAGCCCCAGCATTTT,CASSATSNQPQHF
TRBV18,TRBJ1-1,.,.,TGTGCCAGCTCTCGACCGGCAGAGAGGACTGAAGCTTTCTTT,CASSRPAERTEAFF
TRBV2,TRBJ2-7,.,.,TGTGCCAGCAGGACTTTAGCCGCTTCCGGCGAGCAGTACTTC,CASRTLAASGEQYF
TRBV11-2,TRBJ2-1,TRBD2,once,TGTGCCAGCAGCTTACGACTAGCGGGGGCCAATGAGCAGTTCTTC,CASSLRLAGANEQFF
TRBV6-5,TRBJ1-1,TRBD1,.,TGTGCCAGCAGCCGGGGACAGGGGGCTGAAGCTTTCTTT,CASSRGQGAEAFF
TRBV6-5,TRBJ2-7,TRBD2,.,TGTGCCAGCAGGAGTAGCGGGCACCCCTCCTACGAGCAGTACTTC,CASRSSGHPSYEQYF
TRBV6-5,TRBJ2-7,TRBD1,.,TGTGCCAGCAGGGGGACAGGGGGCGAGCAGTACTTC,CASRGTGGEQYF
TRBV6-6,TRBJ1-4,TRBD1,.,TGTGCCAGCAGTTACCCTCCCGGGACAGGGAGGGAAAAACTGTTTTTT,CASSYPPGTGREKLFF
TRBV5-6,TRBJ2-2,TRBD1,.,TGTGCCAGCAGCTTCGCCCGGACAGGCCGGCGGCCCACCGGGGAGCTGTTTTTT,CASSFARTGRRPTGELFF
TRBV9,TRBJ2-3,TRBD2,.,TGTGCCAGCAGCGGAAGACTAGCGGGGGCAGATACGCAGTATTTT,CASSGRLAGADTQYF
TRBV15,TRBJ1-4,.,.,TGTGCCACCAGCAGGGCCCAAGGGACCGACAATGAAAAACTGTTTTTT,CATSRAQGTDNEKLFF
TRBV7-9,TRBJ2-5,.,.,TGTGCCAGCAGCTTAGAAGGGGGAGAGACCCAGTACTTC,CASSLEGGETQYF
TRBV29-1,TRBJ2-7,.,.,TGCAGCGTTGCCCAGGGGGGCGATTACGAGCAGTACTTC,CSVAQGGDYEQYF
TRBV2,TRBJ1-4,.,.,TGTGCCAGCAGCCGCGCTAATCGCAAAAATGAAAAACTGTTTTTT,CASSRANRKNEKLFF
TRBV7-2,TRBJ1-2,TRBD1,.,TGTGCCAGCAGCTTAGCGAGGGGGACAGGGGATGGCTACACCTTC,CASSLARGTGDGYTF
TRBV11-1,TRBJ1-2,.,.,TGTGCCAGCAGCCCGCTTTCAGGCGCCTATGGCTACACCTTC,CASSPLSGAYGYTF
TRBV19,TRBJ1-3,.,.,TGTGCCAGTAGTACATGGACCTCTGGAAACACCATATATTTT,CASSTWTSGNTIYF
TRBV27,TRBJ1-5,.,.,TGTGCCAGCAGTTACCGCAGGGGAGGTCAGCCCCAGCATTTT,CASSYRRGGQPQHF
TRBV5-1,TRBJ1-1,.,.,TGCGCCAGCAGCCCTGGTCTGCAATCGAACACTGAAGCTTTCTTT,CASSPGLQSNTEAFF
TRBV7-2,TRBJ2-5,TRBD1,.,TGTGCCAGCAGCTTAGTAGGGGGCGCCGAGACCCAGTACTTC,CASSLVGGAETQYF
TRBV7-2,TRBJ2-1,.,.,TGTGCCAGCAGCTTAGCTGCGGCGGGTTTTTACAATGAGCAGTTCTTC,CASSLAAAGFYNEQFF
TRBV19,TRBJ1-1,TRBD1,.,TGTGCCAGTAGGGGGACAGGGAACACTGAAGCTTTCTTT,CASRGTGNTEAFF
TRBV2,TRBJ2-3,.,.,TGTGCCAGCAGCGTCGGAATCACAGATACGCAGTATTTT,CASSVGITDTQYF